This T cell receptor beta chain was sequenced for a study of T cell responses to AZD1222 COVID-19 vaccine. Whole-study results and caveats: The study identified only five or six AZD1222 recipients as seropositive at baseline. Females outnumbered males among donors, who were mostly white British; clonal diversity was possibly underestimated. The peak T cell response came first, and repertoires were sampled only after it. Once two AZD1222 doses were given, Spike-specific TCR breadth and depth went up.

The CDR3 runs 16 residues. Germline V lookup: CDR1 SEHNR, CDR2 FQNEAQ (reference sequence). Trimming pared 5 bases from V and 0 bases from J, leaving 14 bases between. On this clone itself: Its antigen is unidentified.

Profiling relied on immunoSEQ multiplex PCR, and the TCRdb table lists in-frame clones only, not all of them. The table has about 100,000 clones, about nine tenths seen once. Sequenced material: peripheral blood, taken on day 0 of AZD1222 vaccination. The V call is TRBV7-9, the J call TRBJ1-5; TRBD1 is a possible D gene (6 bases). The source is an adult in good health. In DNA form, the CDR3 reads TGTGCCAGCAGCGAGGGGGACGGTGATAGCAATCAGCCCCAGCATTTT. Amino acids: CASSEGDGDSNQPQHF.